The present TCR beta chain was sequenced within a study of circulating and synovial CD4+ cells in juvenile arthritis. Patients with active juvenile idiopathic arthritis donated these samples. Germline CDR1 and CDR2: LGHNA and YSLEER. Trimming stripped 6 bases from V and 4 bases from J, with 13 bases between. This CDR3 region has 13 residues. On this clone: The antigen is not known.

Study results and limitations: These repertoires were less diverse than bulk blood CD4 repertoires. T cell genome counts differed by at least an order of magnitude between CPL and CD4 samples.

Sequenced by immunoSEQ multiplex PCR; TCRdb stores in-frame clones only, minus some. The data contain approximately 36,000 clones, over 85% of them singletons. Source material: CD4+ T cells from blood. This receptor was identified in a human donor with juvenile idiopathic arthritis. The chain uses TRBV4-3 and TRBJ2-7; D gene ambiguous. Here the CDR3 DNA reads TGCGCCAGCAGGCCGATCGACACTTACGAGCAGTACTTC. Its translation: CASRPIDTYEQYF.